Presented here are 29 T cell receptor beta chains from one specimen sequenced in a study of radiation and T cells in renal cell carcinoma. Time point defined: blood 4 weeks post-SBRT, at nephrectomy. Sample treatment: 15 Gy SBRT to primary tumor, nephrectomy 4 weeks later. TCRdb keeps only in-frame clones here, not all; method: immunoSEQ multiplex PCR. The table has 80,000 or so clones, 80% to 90% seen once. The material was blood, obtained from a patient whose treatment included radiotherapy and nephrectomy. Source of these receptors: a woman in her 70s with renal cell carcinoma.

This chain uses TRBV16 with TRBJ1-4; D is possibly TRBD1 (6 bases). From germline, CDR1 is KGHSY and CDR2 FQNENV. Deletions cut 3 bases from V and 8 bases from J, with 13 bases between. This CDR3 is built from 14 residues. CDR3 in amino acids: CASSQRQASEKLFF. CDR3 DNA: TGTGCCAGCAGCCAGCGACAGGCAAGCGAAAAACTGTTTTTT.

This clone was observed once. The genes are TRBV29-1 and TRBJ1-2; perhaps TRBD1 as D (6 bases). In germline, CDR1 is SQVTM, CDR2 ANQGSEA. Trimming removed 1 base from V and 4 bases from J, with 16 bases in between. The CDR3 has 15 residues. Here the CDR3 DNA reads TGCAGCGTTGAAGGGACAGTCAAAGAGGGCTATGGCTACACCTTC. It encodes CSVEGTVKEGYGYTF.

This chain links TRBV28 with TRBJ2-5; the match to TRBD2 covers 10 bases. The CDR3 loop spans 15 amino acids. Looked up from germline, CDR1 is MDHEN and CDR2 is SYDVKM. V lost 5 bases and J lost 3; bases outside the gene matches: 6. CDR3 region: CASSVSGLAEETQYF. CDR3 nucleotide sequence: TGTGCCAGCAGTGTATCAGGACTAGCGGAAGAGACCCAGTACTTC.

The genes are TRBV28 and TRBJ1-2; D uncertain. Germline CDR1 is MDHEN and CDR2 is SYDVKM. This CDR3 has 13 residues. V lost 1 base and J 4 bases, leaving 7 bases between the germline ends. Written as DNA, the CDR3 is TGTGCCAGCAGTTTATTCCGGGCCTATGGCTACACCTTC. Residues: CASSLFRAYGYTF.

The gene calls are TRBV14 and TRBJ1-3; 7 positions match TRBD1. The CDR3 loop spans 15 amino acids. The germline gives CDR1 SGHDN, CDR2 FVKESK. The V segment lost 0 bases and the J segment 8 bases; nucleotides outside the gene matches: 7. CDR3 residues: CASSQDLQGRDTIYF. DNA for the CDR3: TGTGCCAGCAGCCAAGATCTACAGGGGAGAGACACCATATATTTT.

This chain links TRBV29-1 with TRBJ2-7; D is uncertain. Per the germline V gene, CDR1 is SQVTM and CDR2 is ANQGSEA. V was pared by 6 bases and J by 3 bases, with 12 bases between. This CDR3 spans 12 amino acids. CDR3 in amino acids: CSVLGLSYEQYF. CDR3 in DNA: TGCAGCGTCCTGGGTCTAAGCTACGAGCAGTACTTC.

The chain couples TRBV6-5 to TRBJ2-3, with 10 bases aligning to TRBD1. This CDR3 spans 15 amino acids. The junction had 3 bases not matched to a gene; V was cut back by 5 bases and J by 1 base. Germline CDR1 is MNHEY and CDR2 is SVGAGI. The CDR3 DNA reads TGTGCCAGCAGTCAGGGGACAGGGGGCACAGATACGCAGTATTTT. Protein: CASSQGTGGTDTQYF.

J is TRBJ2-2 and V is TRBV19; TRBD1 matches at 8 bases. Trimming cost V 6 bases and J 5 bases; bases outside gene matches: 2. This CDR3 spans 13 amino acids. CDR1 and CDR2 from the germline V gene are LNHDA and SQIVND (reference sequence). DNA for the CDR3: TGTGCCAGTAGGACAGGGGAGACCGGGGAGCTGTTTTTT. The encoded protein is CASRTGETGELFF. The full variable domain, in which reference TRBV19 and TRBJ2-2 provide the parts outside the CDR3, is DGGITQSPKYLFRKEGQNVTLSCEQNLNHDAMYWYRQDPGQGLRLIYYSQIVNDFQKGDIAEGYSVSREKKESFPLTVTSAQKNPTAFYLCASRTGETGELFFGEGSRLTVL.

The V gene is TRBV5-1, the J gene TRBJ2-5; unclear D gene. CDR1 and CDR2 (germline): SGHRS, YFSETQ. V was clipped by 0 bases and J by 5 bases, with 11 bases between them. The length of the CDR3 is 14 residues. The CDR3 region is CASSLVLDGETQYF. DNA of the CDR3: TGCGCCAGCAGCTTGGTTTTAGATGGGGAGACCCAGTACTTC.

V and J are TRBV29-1 and TRBJ1-1; 7 nucleotides line up with TRBD1. This CDR3 region has 11 residues. J lost 3 bases, V lost 8 bases, and 3 bases had no gene match. The germline V gene encodes CDR1 SQVTM and CDR2 ANQGSEA. DNA for the CDR3: TGCAGCTACAGGGGCGACACTGAAGCTTTCTTT. Protein product: CSYRGDTEAFF.

This clone has only a few counts. The chain uses TRBV5-1 and TRBJ1-1; unclear D gene. Trimming removed 4 bases at V and 3 bases at J, with 16 bases between. Germline CDR1 and CDR2: SGHRS and YFSETQ. The CDR3 is 15 amino acids. CDR3 amino acids: CASSRPIGRDTEAFF. CDR3 DNA sequence: TGCGCCAGCAGCCGCCCAATCGGGCGGGACACTGAAGCTTTCTTT.

This clone has just a few counts. The V and J genes are TRBV6-1 and TRBJ2-2; tentatively, D is TRBD1 (7 bases). The germline gives CDR1 MNHNS, CDR2 SASEGT. Deletions cut 8 bases from V and 7 bases from J, with 17 bases between. There are 14 residues in the CDR3. The CDR3 protein is CASLLTGRYGELFF. The CDR3, as DNA: TGTGCCAGCTTATTGACAGGGAGGTACGGGGAGCTGTTTTTT.

The chain has TRBV5-3 and TRBJ1-1, with TRBD1 as a possible D gene (6 bases). TRBV5-3 is recorded as an ORF, its role being uncertain. This CDR3 is 13 amino acids long. As DNA, the CDR3 is TGTGCTGAGGGGGACCCCATGAACACTGAAGCTTTCTTT. The encoded protein is CAEGDPMNTEAFF.

This sequence joins TRBV28 and TRBJ1-5, with D perhaps TRBD1 (6 bases). The CDR3 runs 14 residues. The V and J ends lost 3 bases and 7 bases respectively, with 13 bases between them. Germline CDR1 is MDHEN and CDR2 is SYDVKM. CDR3 sequence: CASSFRGLGQPQHF. The CDR3, as DNA: TGTGCCAGCAGTTTCCGGGGGCTCGGGCAGCCCCAGCATTTT.

This clone was found a few times. V and J are TRBV5-4 and TRBJ1-2; D gene uncertain. In germline, CDR1 is SGHNT, CDR2 YYREEE (reference sequence). With 2 bases removed from V and 8 bases from J, the gap between germline ends came to 16 bases. This CDR3 contains 14 residues. The CDR3 coding sequence is TGTGCCAGCAGCTTCCAGAGTATGTTTGGAGGCTACACCTTC. It yields the protein CASSFQSMFGGYTF.

CDR3 in DNA: TGCGCCAGCAGCTTGGACAGGCCCAATGAGCAGTTCTTC. This sequence encodes CASSLDRPNEQFF. The chain employs TRBV5-1 and TRBJ2-1, with TRBD1 as a possible D gene (5 bases). The CDR3 has 13 residues. The V gene's germline CDR1 is SGHRS and CDR2 YFSETQ. V was clipped by 0 bases and J by 6 bases, with 7 bases between them.

This clone was counted once. CDR3 DNA sequence: TGTGCCAGTAGTATTAGGAACAGAGAGAGCTATGGCTACACCTTC. Its protein product is CASSIRNRESYGYTF. The rearrangement links TRBV19 to TRBJ1-2; D remains unclear. The CDR3 sequence is 15 residues long. The germline V gene encodes CDR1 LNHDA and CDR2 SQIVND (reference sequence). V lost 3 bases and J 4 bases, leaving 15 bases between the germline ends.

This clone showed up just a few times. The CDR3 DNA sequence: TGTGCCAGTAGTCAACTAGAAAAACTGTTTTTT. The encoded protein is CASSQLEKLFF. This chain joins TRBV19 and TRBJ1-4; unclear D gene. V was shortened by 5 bases and J by 8 bases, with 6 bases between the two germline ends. This CDR3 is 11 amino acids long. Germline V gives CDR1 LNHDA, CDR2 SQIVND (reference sequence). Filled out from reference TRBV19 and TRBJ1-4, the complete variable domain reads DGGITQSPKYLFRKEGQNVTLSCEQNLNHDAMYWYRQDPGQGLRLIYYSQIVNDFQKGDIAEGYSVSREKKESFPLTVTSAQKNPTAFYLCASSQLEKLFFGSGTQLSVL.

The rearrangement links TRBV29-1 to TRBJ2-1, with TRBD2 matching 14 bases. The junction had 8 bases not matched to a gene; V was cut back by 8 bases and J by 5 bases. The CDR3 is 15 amino acids. Looked up from germline, CDR1 is SQVTM and CDR2 is ANQGSEA. The CDR3 coding sequence is TGCAGCACTCGGGGGGGACTAGCGGGAGACAATGAGCAGTTCTTC. It codes for CSTRGGLAGDNEQFF.

The chain carries TRBV5-1 and TRBJ2-3; 14 bases match TRBD2. The CDR3 is made up of 18 amino acids. V was pared by 3 bases and J by 5 bases, with 11 bases of the junction left unmatched. Germline CDR1 and CDR2: SGHRS and YFSETQ. CDR3 amino acids: CASSSRLAGGNREDTQYF. The CDR3 bases are TGCGCCAGCAGCTCCAGACTAGCGGGGGGGAATCGGGAAGATACGCAGTATTTT.

This clone was observed once. The chain links TRBV4-3 to TRBJ2-4; 12 bases are shared with TRBD1. CDR3 length: 17 residues. Germline V CDR1 and CDR2: LGHNA, YSLEER. The ends lost 0 bases at V and 4 bases at J; junction bases unmatched: 4. The CDR3: CASSQDGTGGSKNIQYF. CDR3 sequence (DNA): TGCGCCAGCAGCCAAGACGGGACAGGGGGCTCGAAAAACATTCAGTACTTC.

The chain recombines TRBV11-3 with TRBJ2-5; D may correspond to TRBD1 or TRBD2 (5 bases each). Germline V gives CDR1 SGHNT, CDR2 YENEEA. The V end was cut by 3 bases, the J end by 4 bases, with 12 bases between. The CDR3 has 14 residues. CDR3 sequence reads: CASSFRGARETQYF. The CDR3, as DNA: TGTGCCAGCAGCTTCCGAGGGGCTAGAGAGACCCAGTACTTC.

This clone was counted between two and nine times. The rearrangement joins TRBV6-4 to TRBJ1-2, with 9 positions matching TRBD1. CDR3 length equals 15 residues. Germline V gene data show CDR1 as MRHNA and CDR2 as SNTAGT. With V trimmed by 3 bases and J by 4 bases, 6 bases remained unmatched. CDR3 protein: CASSDSPGQGYGYTF. The CDR3 coding sequence is TGTGCCAGCAGTGATTCGCCGGGACAGGGCTATGGCTACACCTTC.

The table lists this clone with a count of one. V usage is TRBV28 and J usage is TRBJ2-7; 7 bases agree with TRBD1. Germline CDR1 MDHEN, CDR2 SYDVKM. V gave up 10 bases and J gave up 0 bases; unmatched junction bases: 9. This CDR3 is 14 amino acids long. CDR3 sequence: CATITTGYSYEQYF. In nucleotides, the CDR3 is TGTGCCACCATCACGACAGGGTACTCCTACGAGCAGTACTTC.

A few counts support this clone. The J gene is TRBJ1-2, the V gene TRBV14, with a possible D match to TRBD1 (6 bases). V dropped 3 bases and J dropped 1 base, with 21 bases sitting between them. CDR1 and CDR2 from the germline V gene are SGHDN and FVKESK. The CDR3 sequence is 18 residues long. The CDR3 DNA sequence: TGTGCCAGCAGCCAGTCCGGGACACGTCCTGAATATAACTATGGCTACACCTTC. It encodes CASSQSGTRPEYNYGYTF.

The chain couples TRBV27 to TRBJ1-1; D remains ambiguous. The V and J ends lost 3 bases and 1 base respectively, with 6 bases between them. Germline CDR1 and CDR2: MNHEY and SMNVEV (reference sequence). The CDR3 consists of 13 residues. The DNA of the CDR3 is TGTGCCAGCAGTTTTAGGCAGAACACTGAAGCTTTCTTT. Protein sequence: CASSFRQNTEAFF.

CDR3: CASSLVGGQGSGGYTF. The CDR3 DNA is TGTGCCAGCAGCTTAGTAGGTGGACAGGGGTCGGGCGGCTACACCTTC. The V and J genes are TRBV7-2 and TRBJ1-2, with 9 bases matching TRBD1. Germline lookup yields CDR1 SGHTA and CDR2 FQGNSA. This CDR3 is 16 amino acids long. V lost 1 base, J lost 8 bases, and 11 bases stayed unmatched.

This clone has a single count. This CDR3 is CAWSVREQGLGNQPQHF. CDR3 nucleotides: TGTGCCTGGAGTGTTAGGGAACAGGGTCTGGGCAATCAGCCCCAGCATTTT. This chain joins TRBV30 and TRBJ1-5; a weak D match, TRBD1 (6 bases). CDR1 is GTSNPN and CDR2 is SVGIG in the germline V gene (reference sequence). The ends were cut back, 0 bases at V and 2 bases at J, with 17 bases in the middle. This CDR3 spans 17 amino acids.

The V gene is TRBV5-1, the J gene TRBJ2-1, with D perhaps given as TRBD1 or TRBD2 (6 bases each). The V gene's germline CDR1 is SGHRS and CDR2 YFSETQ. The CDR3 loop spans 19 amino acids. Trimming cost V 1 base and J 0 bases, with 20 bases left between them. The CDR3 loop reads CASSLSIGGGGSSYNEQFF. CDR3 sequence (DNA): TGCGCCAGCAGCTTGAGTATAGGAGGGGGTGGTAGCTCCTACAATGAGCAGTTCTTC. Variable domain in full (rest from reference TRBV5-1 and TRBJ2-1): KAGVTQTPRYLIKTRGQQVTLSCSPISGHRSVSWYQQTPGQGLQFLFEYFSETQRNKGNFPGRFSGRQFSNSRSEMNVSTLELGDSALYLCASSLSIGGGGSSYNEQFFGPGTRLTVL.